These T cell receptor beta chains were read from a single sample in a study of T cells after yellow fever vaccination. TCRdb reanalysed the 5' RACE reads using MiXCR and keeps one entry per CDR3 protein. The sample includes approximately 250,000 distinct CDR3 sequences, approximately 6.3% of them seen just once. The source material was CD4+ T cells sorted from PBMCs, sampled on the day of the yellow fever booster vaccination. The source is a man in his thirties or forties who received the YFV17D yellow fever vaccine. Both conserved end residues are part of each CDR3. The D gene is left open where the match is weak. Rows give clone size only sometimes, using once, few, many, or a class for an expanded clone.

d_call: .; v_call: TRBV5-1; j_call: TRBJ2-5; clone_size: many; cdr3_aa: CASRGGGQQETQYF; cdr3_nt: TGCGCCAGCAGAGGGGGGGGCCAACAAGAGACCCAGTACTTC
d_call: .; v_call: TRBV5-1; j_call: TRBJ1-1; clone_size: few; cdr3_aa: CAISPYRDMNTEAFF; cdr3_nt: TGCGCCATCTCTCCTTACCGGGACATGAACACTGAAGCTTTCTTT
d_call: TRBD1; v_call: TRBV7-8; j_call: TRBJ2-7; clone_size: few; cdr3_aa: CASSLEQGALYEQYF; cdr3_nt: TGTGCCAGCAGCTTAGAACAGGGGGCTTTGTACGAGCAGTACTTC
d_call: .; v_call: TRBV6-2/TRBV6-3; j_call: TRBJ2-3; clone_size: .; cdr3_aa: CASPRWEAGTGEGKDTQYF; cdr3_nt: TGTGCCAGCCCGCGTTGGGAGGCAGGGACTGGTGAAGGCAAAGATACGCAGTATTTT
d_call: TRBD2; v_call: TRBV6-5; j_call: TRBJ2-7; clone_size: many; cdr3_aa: CASSYSAGLAGAVNEQYF; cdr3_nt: TGTGCCAGCAGTTACTCGGCAGGACTAGCGGGAGCTGTTAACGAGCAGTACTTC
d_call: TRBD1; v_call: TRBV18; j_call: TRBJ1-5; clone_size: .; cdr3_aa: CASSPRGDRQNQPQHF; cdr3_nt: TGTGCCAGCTCACCTCGAGGGGACAGGCAGAATCAGCCCCAGCATTTT
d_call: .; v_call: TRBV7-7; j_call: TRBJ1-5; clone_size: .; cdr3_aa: CASSFVRDPVYQPQHF; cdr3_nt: TGTGCTAGCAGCTTTGTCCGGGACCCGGTCTATCAGCCCCAGCATTTT
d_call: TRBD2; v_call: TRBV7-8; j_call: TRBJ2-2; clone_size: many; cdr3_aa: CASRLAGVLTGELFF; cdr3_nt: TGTGCCAGCAGACTAGCGGGAGTTTTGACCGGGGAGCTGTTTTTT
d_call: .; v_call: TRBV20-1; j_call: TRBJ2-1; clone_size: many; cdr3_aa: CSARPWGSSYNEQFF; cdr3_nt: TGCAGTGCTAGACCGTGGGGGAGCTCCTACAATGAGCAGTTCTTC
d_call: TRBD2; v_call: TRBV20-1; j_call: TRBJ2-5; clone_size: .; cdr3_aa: CSASGWGGRSSEETQYF; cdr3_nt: TGCAGTGCTAGTGGATGGGGCGGGAGAAGTTCGGAAGAGACCCAGTACTTC
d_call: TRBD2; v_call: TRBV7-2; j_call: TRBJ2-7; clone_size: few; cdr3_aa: CASSIPGLAGGSSYEQYF; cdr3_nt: TGTGCCAGCAGCATACCGGGACTAGCGGGAGGGAGCTCCTACGAGCAGTACTTC
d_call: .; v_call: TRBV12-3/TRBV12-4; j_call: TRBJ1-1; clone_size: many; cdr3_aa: CASSFAGLTEAFF; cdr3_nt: TGTGCCAGCAGTTTTGCCGGGCTCACTGAAGCTTTCTTT
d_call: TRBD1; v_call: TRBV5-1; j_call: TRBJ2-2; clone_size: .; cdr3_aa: CASSAGQGQTGELFF; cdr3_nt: TGCGCCAGCAGCGCGGGACAGGGCCAAACCGGGGAGCTGTTTTTT
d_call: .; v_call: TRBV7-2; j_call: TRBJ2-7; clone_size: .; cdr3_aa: CASSDRTQFSPLPYF; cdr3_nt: TGTGCCAGCAGCGACCGGACACAATTTTCCCCACTCCCTTACTTC
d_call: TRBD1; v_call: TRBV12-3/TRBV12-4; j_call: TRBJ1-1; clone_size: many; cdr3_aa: CASRHSGGRGNTEAFF; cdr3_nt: TGTGCCAGCAGGCATTCAGGGGGAAGGGGTAACACTGAAGCTTTCTTT
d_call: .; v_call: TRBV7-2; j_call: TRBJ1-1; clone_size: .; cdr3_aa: CASSSSYMNTEAFF; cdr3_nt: TGTGCCAGCAGCTCCAGTTACATGAACACTGAAGCTTTCTTT
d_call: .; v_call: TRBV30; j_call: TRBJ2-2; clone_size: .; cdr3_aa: CAWSDPVSTGNTGELFF; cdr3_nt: TGTGCCTGGAGTGACCCTGTCTCGACAGGGAACACCGGGGAGCTGTTTTTT
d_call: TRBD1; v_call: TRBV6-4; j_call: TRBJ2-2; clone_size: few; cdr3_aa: CASTPGTGNTGELFF; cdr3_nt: TGTGCCAGCACCCCAGGGACAGGGAACACCGGGGAGCTGTTTTTT
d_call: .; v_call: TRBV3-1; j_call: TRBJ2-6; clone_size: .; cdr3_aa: CACSQDLGILGANVLTF; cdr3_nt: TGTGCCTGCTCCCAAGATCTCGGCATCCTCGGGGCCAACGTCCTGACTTTC
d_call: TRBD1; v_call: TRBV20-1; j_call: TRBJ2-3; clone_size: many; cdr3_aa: CSARSRGPDTQYF; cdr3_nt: TGCAGTGCTAGGTCGAGGGGGCCAGATACGCAGTATTTT
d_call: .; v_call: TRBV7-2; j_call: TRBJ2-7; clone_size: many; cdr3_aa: CASSSARGDGTYEQYF; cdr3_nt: TGTGCCAGCAGTTCTGCCCGAGGGGACGGAACCTACGAGCAGTACTTC
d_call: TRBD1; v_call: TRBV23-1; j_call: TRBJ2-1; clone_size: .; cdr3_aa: CASSQSNLRDRVDNEQFF; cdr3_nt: TGCGCCAGCAGTCAATCAAATCTCCGGGACAGGGTGGACAATGAGCAGTTCTTC
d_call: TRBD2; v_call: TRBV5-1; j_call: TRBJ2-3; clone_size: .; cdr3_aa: CASSSSGRTDTQYF; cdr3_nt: TGCGCCAGCAGCTCTAGCGGGAGGACAGATACGCAGTATTTT
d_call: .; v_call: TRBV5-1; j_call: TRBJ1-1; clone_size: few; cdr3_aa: CASSYGQTNTEAFF; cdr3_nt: TGCGCCAGCAGCTACGGACAGACGAACACTGAAGCTTTCTTT
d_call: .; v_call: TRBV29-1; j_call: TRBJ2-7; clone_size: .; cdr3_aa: CSVEGGTETYEQYF; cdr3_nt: TGCAGCGTTGAGGGGGGGACAGAGACCTACGAGCAGTACTTC
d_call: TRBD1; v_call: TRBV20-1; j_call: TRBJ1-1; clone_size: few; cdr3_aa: CSAKQGMNTEAFF; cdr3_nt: TGCAGTGCCAAACAGGGGATGAATACTGAAGCTTTCTTT
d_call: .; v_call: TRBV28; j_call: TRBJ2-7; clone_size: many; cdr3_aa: CASSLIRSYEQYF; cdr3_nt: TGTGCCAGCAGTTTAATTAGGAGCTACGAGCAGTACTTC
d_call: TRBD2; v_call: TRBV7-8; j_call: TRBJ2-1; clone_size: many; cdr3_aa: CASSPGVSGSFEQFF; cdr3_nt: TGTGCCAGCAGCCCCGGGGTTAGCGGGAGTTTTGAGCAGTTCTTC
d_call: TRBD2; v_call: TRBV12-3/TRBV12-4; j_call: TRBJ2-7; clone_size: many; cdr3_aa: CASGRGTYEQYF; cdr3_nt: TGTGCCAGCGGGCGGGGGACCTACGAGCAGTACTTC
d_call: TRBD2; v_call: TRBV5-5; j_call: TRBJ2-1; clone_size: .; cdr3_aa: CASSSRGDGFNEQFF; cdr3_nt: TGTGCCAGCAGCTCGCGGGGGGACGGCTTCAATGAGCAGTTCTTC
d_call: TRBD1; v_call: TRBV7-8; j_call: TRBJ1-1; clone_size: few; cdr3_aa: CASTIPGQGDTEAFF; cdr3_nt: TGTGCCAGCACCATACCGGGACAGGGTGACACTGAAGCTTTCTTT
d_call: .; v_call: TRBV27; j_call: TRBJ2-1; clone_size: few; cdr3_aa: CAASGSVFNEQFF; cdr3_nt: TGTGCCGCCTCTGGGAGTGTCTTCAATGAGCAGTTCTTC
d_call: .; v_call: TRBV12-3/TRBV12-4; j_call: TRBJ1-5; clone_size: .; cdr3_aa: CASSLRGVYQPQHF; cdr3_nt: TGTGCCAGCAGTCTACGAGGGGTGTACCAGCCCCAGCATTTT
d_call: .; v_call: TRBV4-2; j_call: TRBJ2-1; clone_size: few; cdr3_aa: CASSQSRGNEQFF; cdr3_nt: TGTGCCAGCAGCCAATCCAGGGGAAATGAGCAGTTCTTC
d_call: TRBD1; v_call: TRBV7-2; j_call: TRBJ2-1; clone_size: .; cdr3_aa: CASSLATGTGVYNEQFF; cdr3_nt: TGTGCCAGCAGCTTAGCAACCGGGACAGGGGTATACAATGAGCAGTTCTTC
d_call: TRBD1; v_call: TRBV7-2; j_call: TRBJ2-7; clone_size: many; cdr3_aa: CASSDTGTVYEQYF; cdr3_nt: TGTGCCAGCAGCGATACCGGGACAGTCTACGAGCAGTACTTC